This T cell receptor (beta chain) stems from a study of blood T cell repertoires in COVID-19. Study as a whole: The cDNA or gDNA used as material had been derived from T cells, B-cell-depleted T cells, or PBMCs.

The length of the CDR3 is 16 residues. J lost 2 bases, V lost 7 bases, and 11 bases had no gene match. CDR1 LNHDA and CDR2 SQIVND come from the germline V gene (reference sequence). The study drew participants aged roughly 18 to 95 years from about two dozen US areas. Recovered status applied to Cohort 3 donors who had two consecutive negative PCRs. It also applied to those with clearance or with symptom resolution. In the original workflow: Reference gene primer amplification gave nucleated cell count estimates. This table comes from immunoSEQ multiplex PCR, and its TCRdb copy is limited to in-frame clones, with some not included. D and trimming were read from the DNA, whereas the V and J calls and clone size are those reported in that table. The table shows 180,000 or so clones, with 83% occurring only once.

Sequencing used PBMCs or T cells enriched from blood (not recorded which). This receptor was taken from a woman between 50 and 59 years old who had recovered from COVID-19. J is TRBJ2-1 and V is TRBV19; TRBD2 matches at 7 bases. The CDR3 loop reads CASTHRMGGAYNEQFF. The CDR3 bases are TGTGCCAGTACCCACCGGATGGGGGGGGCCTACAATGAGCAGTTCTTC.